This T cell receptor (beta chain) was retrieved from a study of vaccination effects on CD4 cells after COVID-19 (dated by TCRdb to the early 2020s). With regard to the full study: Two doses of either the BNT162b2 or the mRNA-1273 mRNA SARS-CoV-2 vaccine were administered to participants. SARS-CoV-2 spike-specific CD4+ TCR repertoires from before and after mRNA vaccination were compared in COVID-19 convalescent patients and in infection-naive vaccine recipients. A total of some eleven COVID-19 convalescent patients and 4 SARS-CoV-2-naive healthy vaccine recipients were included in the full study. The Oncomine TCR Beta short-read assay on an Illumina iSeq 100 was used to sequence cultures from other donors in the study. General findings and caveats noted by the study authors: Limitations of the study were the small number of convalescent patients and the absence of early post-infection timepoints. At late post-vaccination timepoints, both infection-induced and vaccine-induced clones showed marked clonal contraction, consistent with waning T cell responses. In healthy vaccine recipients, vaccine-induced clones were almost all SARS-CoV-2 mono-reactive, with only 1 of 255 being cross-reactive with common cold coronaviruses.

In the ViraFEST assay, PBMC were stimulated with viral peptide pools, and antigen-specific CD4+ T cell clonotypes were then identified by expansion using TCR sequencing. After less than 13 days of culture, CD4+ T cells were isolated with the EasySep CD4+ T cell isolation kit. Negative nucleocapsid antibody results before and after vaccination confirmed that the healthy vaccine recipients had no prior SARS-CoV-2 infection. Around 2 million PBMC per well were cultured in IMDM with about 5.4% human AB serum, around 10 IU/ml IL-2 and gentamicin, plus 10 ug/ml peptides. On days 3 and 7, half of the culture medium was replaced with fresh IL-2-containing medium. Unless noted otherwise, every peptide stimulation condition was cultured in triplicate wells. Using Ficoll-Paque Plus gradient centrifugation, PBMC were separated from whole blood and then either used fresh or cryopreserved at -140C. The overlapping peptide pools covered the spike proteins of SARS-CoV-2 and of the common cold coronaviruses HCoV-NL63, HCoV-OC43 and HCoV-229E. The QIAamp micro DNA kit was used to extract genomic DNA from the cultured CD4+ T cells.

In the case of this clone: Its binding antigen is unknown. Qualities for individual bases were not recorded, and no much larger clone is one base off.

Library creation used the immunoSEQ multiplex PCR assay. DNA from the CD4+ T cells that had been cultured and isolated underwent TCR beta CDR3 sequencing. Per the original workflow: Non-productive TCR sequences were removed and reads were trimmed to the CDR3 region, keeping CDR3s of at least 7 amino acids. The MANAFEST web app was used to pick out antigen-specific clonotypes by comparing their expansion in peptide wells with that in reference cultures. Positive clones required FDR<0.05 expansion versus reference and all other wells, odds ratio above 5, and frequency above 0.1% in two replicate wells. A clonotype was defined as cross-reactive if the clonotype was significantly expanded both in SARS-CoV-2 spike wells and in at least one common cold coronavirus spike condition. CDR3 similarity was assessed by Levenshtein distance with the stringdist R package, and unrooted trees were built with ape in R 3.6.1. Imported from immuneACCESS, the table was reduced by TCRdb to in-frame sequences with V and J called. These copies leave out some clones; in studies compared against another copy, an unresolved V gene accounts for under half, and the cause of the remainder is not known. V and J calls and clone size follow that table, whereas D and trimming were derived from the DNA. In all, the sample holds around 45,000 clones, and roughly four fifths of those were seen once. Together, the top ten hold more than 10% of the sample.

Here the sequenced sample was CD4+ T cells from PBMCs cultured with SARS-CoV-2 spike peptides, taken before COVID-19 vaccination. In the paper's terms, the cell subset or site label means: SARS-CoV-2 spike overlapping peptide pool stimulation. The source is a human donor who received a COVID-19 vaccine.

CDR3 region: CASSMGTGSSTDTQYF. The nucleotide sequence is TGTGCCAGCAGCATGGGGACAGGGTCTAGCACAGATACGCAGTATTTT. This sequence uses TRBV9 and TRBJ2-3; TRBD1 fits 9 bases in the junction. The CDR3 runs 16 amino acids, cysteine and phenylalanine included. Only the CDR3 portion is preserved as DNA: 48 bases, with reading frame beginning at the first base. The germline V gene specifies SGDLS as CDR1 and YYNGEE as CDR2. V is trimmed back by 4 bases and J by 0 bases, and the junction contains 6 bases that no gene match accounts for.